The rows below give T cell receptor beta chains drawn from one sample of a study of T-cell reconstitution after alpha-beta-depleted transplantation in children. TCRdb independently ran MiXCR on the PCR reads; one entry per CDR3 protein. Here the sample spans 260,000 or so distinct CDR3 sequences, about 11% being singletons. This material consisted of PBMCs from the stem cell graft donor, taken from the stem cell graft. These receptors originate from a human donor who donated a stem cell graft to a child with acute lymphoblastic leukemia. CDR3s include the opening cysteine and the closing phenylalanine or tryptophan. A D gene is named only where the DNA matches it firmly. Rows may omit the clone size; those that give it use once, few, many or a size class.

V gene	clone size	J gene	D gene	CDR3 protein	CDR3 DNA
TRBV6-5	many	TRBJ2-5	-	CASSYGVGGQTQYF	TGTGCCAGCAGTTACGGTGTAGGGGGACAGACCCAGTACTTC
TRBV9	many	TRBJ1-1	-	CASSPVSPPGGEAFF	TGTGCCAGCAGCCCAGTGTCCCCGCCAGGAGGGGAAGCTTTCTTT
TRBV9	many	TRBJ1-3	-	CASSVVEGEGNTIYF	TGTGCCAGCAGCGTAGTAGAGGGCGAAGGAAACACCATATATTTT
TRBV7-3	-	TRBJ1-4	-	CASSLFERARDEKLFF	TGTGCCAGCAGCTTATTCGAGAGGGCTCGGGATGAAAAACTGTTTTTT
TRBV12-3/TRBV12-4	few	TRBJ2-2	-	CASSLTQGPTGELFF	TGTGCCAGCAGTTTAACCCAGGGACCCACCGGGGAGCTGTTTTTT
TRBV10-3	many	TRBJ1-1	-	CAAGSPEAFF	TGTGCCGCGGGGTCGCCCGAAGCTTTCTTT
TRBV9	few	TRBJ2-6	-	CASSLHPGSSGANVLTF	TGTGCCAGCAGCCTCCACCCAGGATCCTCTGGGGCCAACGTCCTGACTTTC
TRBV6-2/TRBV6-3	-	TRBJ1-6	-	CASSYSKGTRGSSNNSPLHF	TGTGCCAGCAGTTACTCGAAGGGGACGAGAGGGAGCTCGAATAATTCACCCCTCCACTTT
TRBV27	many	TRBJ1-2	-	CASSFQGQSYGYTF	TGTGCCAGCAGTTTTCAGGGGCAAAGCTATGGCTACACCTTC
TRBV12-3/TRBV12-4	many	TRBJ2-2	-	CASILGNTGELFF	TGTGCCAGCATCCTCGGAAACACCGGGGAGCTGTTTTTT
TRBV3-1	-	TRBJ2-3	TRBD2	CATGRGGQDTQYF	TGTGCCACGGGGCGGGGGGGCCAAGATACGCAGTATTTT
TRBV6-2/TRBV6-3	many	TRBJ2-1	TRBD2	CASSYQTSGGYNEQFF	TGTGCCAGCAGTTACCAAACTAGCGGGGGATACAATGAGCAGTTCTTC
TRBV10-3	-	TRBJ1-1	TRBD1	CAISESRGPSNTEAFF	TGTGCCATCAGTGAGTCGAGGGGGCCGTCGAACACTGAAGCTTTCTTT
TRBV11-2	-	TRBJ1-1	-	CASTPWGMNTEAFF	TGTGCCAGCACCCCTTGGGGTATGAACACTGAAGCTTTCTTT
TRBV10-3	-	TRBJ2-5	-	CAISDKGGLPFWEETQYF	TGTGCCATCAGTGATAAAGGGGGACTGCCATTTTGGGAAGAGACCCAGTACTTC
TRBV29-1	many	TRBJ2-2	TRBD2	CSVVWLAGGTGELFF	TGCAGCGTTGTATGGCTAGCGGGGGGCACCGGGGAGCTGTTTTTT
TRBV10-3	many	TRBJ2-7	-	CAISGEVISSYEQYF	TGTGCCATCAGTGGGGAGGTCATCAGCTCCTACGAGCAGTACTTC
TRBV18	many	TRBJ2-7	-	CASSPVSGDEQYF	TGTGCCAGCTCACCAGTTTCAGGAGACGAGCAGTACTTC
TRBV6-1	many	TRBJ2-7	-	CASRTSFYEQYF	TGTGCCAGCAGAACCTCGTTCTACGAGCAGTACTTC
TRBV20-1	many	TRBJ2-1	TRBD1	CSAQGVKSYNEQFF	TGCAGTGCCCAGGGGGTGAAGTCCTACAATGAGCAGTTCTTC
TRBV3-1	many	TRBJ2-2	-	CASSQGNSGYTGELFF	TGTGCCAGCAGCCAAGGAAATAGCGGTTACACCGGGGAGCTGTTTTTT
TRBV30	-	TRBJ2-7	-	CAWSGGVPGVGEQYF	TGTGCCTGGAGTGGCGGGGTACCAGGGGTAGGGGAGCAGTACTTC
TRBV20-1	few	TRBJ1-5	TRBD1	CSAHPGQVNQPQHF	TGCAGTGCTCATCCGGGACAGGTAAATCAGCCCCAGCATTTT
TRBV28	many	TRBJ1-1	TRBD1	CASSRHPTGYDTEAFF	TGTGCCAGCAGTCGGCACCCGACAGGGTATGACACTGAAGCTTTCTTT
TRBV5-1	many	TRBJ2-3	-	CASSLVGGVGIDTQYF	TGCGCCAGCAGCTTGGTCGGCGGGGTCGGGATAGATACGCAGTATTTT
TRBV27	-	TRBJ2-1	TRBD2	CASSPGGGRALHNEQFF	TGTGCCAGCAGTCCGGGCGGGGGGAGGGCCCTTCACAATGAGCAGTTCTTC
TRBV5-5	many	TRBJ2-7	-	CASSYLGAYEQYF	TGTGCCAGCAGCTACTTAGGAGCCTACGAGCAGTACTTC
TRBV11-2	many	TRBJ2-5	-	CASSLVHRGGLSHQETQYF	TGTGCCAGCAGCTTAGTTCACAGGGGAGGATTGTCCCACCAAGAGACCCAGTACTTC